This T cell receptor beta chain was sequenced in a study of cytomegalovirus exposure and HLA in healthy donors. Across the study: The approximately 120 validation repertoires, a later analysis reported, used the same platform as the approximately 700 first-cohort repertoires. Study-level points and caveats: A classifier reportedly called cytomegalovirus status with high sensitivity and specificity.

V lost 6 bases and J lost 8, with 28 bases in between. Germline loops: CDR1 MDHEN, CDR2 SYDVKM. This CDR3 is 18 amino acids long. Here immunoSEQ multiplex PCR was the method, and the copy in TCRdb shows in-frame clones only, minus some. The sample holds about 200,000 clones, less than 85% seen once. Donors came from a validation cohort of 90 to 150 subjects, distinct from the first 666-subject cohort. In regard to this clone: Its antigen is unidentified.

The chain uses TRBV28 and TRBJ1-4, with D perhaps matching TRBD1 (6 bases). The sequenced sample was PBMCs. The receptor was derived from a woman under 30 in good health and CMV-seronegative. The CDR3: CASSRPVGSGGSEEKLFF. The CDR3 nucleotides read TGTGCCAGCAGCCGGCCGGTTGGGTCCGGGGGCTCCGAGGAAAAACTGTTTTTT.